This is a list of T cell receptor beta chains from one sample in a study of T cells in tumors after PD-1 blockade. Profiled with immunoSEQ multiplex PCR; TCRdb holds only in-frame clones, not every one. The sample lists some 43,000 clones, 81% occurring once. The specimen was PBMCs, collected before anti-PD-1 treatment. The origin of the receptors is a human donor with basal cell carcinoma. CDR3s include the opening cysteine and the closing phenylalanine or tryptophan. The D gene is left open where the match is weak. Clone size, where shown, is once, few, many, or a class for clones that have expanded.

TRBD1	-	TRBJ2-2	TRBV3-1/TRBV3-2	TGTGCCAGCAGCCAGTTGACAGGGGGAAACACCGGGGAGCTGTTTTTT	CASSQLTGGNTGELFF
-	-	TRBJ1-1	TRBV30	TGTGCCTGGGGGACACACAACACTGAAGCTTTCTTT	CAWGTHNTEAFF
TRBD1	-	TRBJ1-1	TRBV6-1	TGTGCCAGCAGTGAAACCGGGACAGGGGCCAACACTGAAGCTTTCTTT	CASSETGTGANTEAFF
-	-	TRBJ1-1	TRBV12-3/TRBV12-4	TGTGCCAGCAGTTTCGGACAGAACACTGAAGCTTTCTTT	CASSFGQNTEAFF
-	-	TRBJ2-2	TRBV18	TGTGCCAGCTCACCAGGTCGGAGGGACACCGGGGAGCTGTTTTTT	CASSPGRRDTGELFF
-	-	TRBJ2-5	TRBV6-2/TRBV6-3	TGTGCCAGCAGTTACACGAATTCGGGACCCACCCAAACCCAGTACTTC	CASSYTNSGPTQTQYF
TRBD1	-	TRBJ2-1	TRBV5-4	TGTGCCAGCAGCCCGGGACAGGCTACCTACAATGAGCAGTTCTTC	CASSPGQATYNEQFF
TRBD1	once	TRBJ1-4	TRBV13	TGTGCCAGCAGGCCGGGACAACCGGGACAGGGTCTGAATTATAATGAAAAACTGTTTTTT	CASRPGQPGQGLNYNEKLFF
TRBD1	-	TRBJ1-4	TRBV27	TGTGCCAGCAGCCACCGGGACAGGGGGGAAAAACTGTTTTTT	CASSHRDRGEKLFF
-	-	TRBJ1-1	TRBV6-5	TGTGCCAGCAGTTATAGTGAGAGGTACAGCAACACTGAAGCTTTCTTT	CASSYSERYSNTEAFF
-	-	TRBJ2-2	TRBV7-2	TGTGCCAGCAGCTTCCCATTGATCACCGGGGAGCTGTTTTTT	CASSFPLITGELFF
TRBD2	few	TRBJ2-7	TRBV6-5	TGTGCCAGCAGTACGGAATTGAGCGGGAGCTACGAGCAGTACTTC	CASSTELSGSYEQYF
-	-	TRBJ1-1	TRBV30	TGTGCCTGGTCTTTGGACGGCTACACTGAAGCTTTCTTT	CAWSLDGYTEAFF
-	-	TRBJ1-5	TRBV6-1	TGTGCCAGCAGTGAAGCGGGTGACAATCAGCCCCAGCATTTT	CASSEAGDNQPQHF
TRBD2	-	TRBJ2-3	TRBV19	TGTGCCAGTAGTCTTCCCGGACTAGCGGGGAGCACAGATACGCAGTATTTT	CASSLPGLAGSTDTQYF
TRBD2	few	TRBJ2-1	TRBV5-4	TGTGCCAGCAGCCCCCGACTAGCGGGGGGGCGAGGCGCGCAGTTCTTC	CASSPRLAGGRGAQFF
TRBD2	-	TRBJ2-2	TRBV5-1	TGCGCCAGCAGCTTGGCACTAGCGAATACCGGGGAGCTGTTTTTT	CASSLALANTGELFF
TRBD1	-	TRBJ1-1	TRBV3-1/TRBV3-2	TGTGCCAGCAGCCAAGATCGCGGGACAGGGTCTAGCCTCTTT	CASSQDRGTGSSLF
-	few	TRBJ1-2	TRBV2	TGTGCCAGCACCACACCCCGCGCCGAAGCCACTCTTGGCTACACCTTC	CASTTPRAEATLGYTF